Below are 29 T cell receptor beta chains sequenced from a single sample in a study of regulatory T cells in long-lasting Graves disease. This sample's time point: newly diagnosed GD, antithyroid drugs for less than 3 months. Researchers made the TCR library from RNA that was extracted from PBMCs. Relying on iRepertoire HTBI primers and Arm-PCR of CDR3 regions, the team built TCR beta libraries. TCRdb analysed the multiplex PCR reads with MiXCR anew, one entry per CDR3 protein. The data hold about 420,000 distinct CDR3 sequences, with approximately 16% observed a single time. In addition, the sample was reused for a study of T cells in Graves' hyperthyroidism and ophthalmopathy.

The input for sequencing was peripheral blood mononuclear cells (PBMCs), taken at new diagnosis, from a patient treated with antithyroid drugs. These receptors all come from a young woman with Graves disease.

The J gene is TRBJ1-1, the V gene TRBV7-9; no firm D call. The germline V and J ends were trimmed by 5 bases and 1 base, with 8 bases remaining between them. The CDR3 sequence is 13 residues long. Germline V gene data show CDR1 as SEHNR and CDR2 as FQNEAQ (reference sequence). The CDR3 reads CASSTLTNTEAFF. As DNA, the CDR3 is TGTGCCAGCAGCACCCTCACGAACACTGAAGCTTTCTTT. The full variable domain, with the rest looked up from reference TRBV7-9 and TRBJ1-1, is DTGVSQNPRHKITKRGQNVTFRCDPISEHNRLYWYRQTLGQGPEFLTYFQNEAQLEKSRLLSDRFSAERPKGSFSTLEIQRTEQGDSAMYLCASSTLTNTEAFFGQGTRLTVV.

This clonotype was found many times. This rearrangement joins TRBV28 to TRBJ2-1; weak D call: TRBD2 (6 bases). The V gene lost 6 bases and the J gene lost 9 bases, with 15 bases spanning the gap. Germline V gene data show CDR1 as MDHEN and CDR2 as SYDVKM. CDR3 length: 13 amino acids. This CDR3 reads CASRSQLAVEQFF. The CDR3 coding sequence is TGTGCCAGCAGGTCCCAACTAGCTGTTGAGCAGTTCTTC.

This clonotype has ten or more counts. CDR3 coding DNA: TGTGCCAGCAGTGAATATTCTGGCAGAGGCGGTCAGCCCCAGCATTTT. It codes for CASSEYSGRGGQPQHF. The chain combines TRBV2 with TRBJ1-5; D uncertain. With 2 bases removed from V and 6 bases from J, the gap between germline ends came to 17 bases. Germline values: CDR1 SNHLY, CDR2 FYNNEI. The CDR3 is made up of 16 amino acids. Looking up the rest from reference TRBV2 and TRBJ1-5 gives the full variable domain: EPEVTQTPSHQVTQMGQEVILRCVPISNHLYFYWYRQILGQKVEFLVSFYNNEISEKSEIFDDQFSVERPDGSNFTLKIRSTKLEDSAMYFCASSEYSGRGGQPQHFGDGTRLSIL.

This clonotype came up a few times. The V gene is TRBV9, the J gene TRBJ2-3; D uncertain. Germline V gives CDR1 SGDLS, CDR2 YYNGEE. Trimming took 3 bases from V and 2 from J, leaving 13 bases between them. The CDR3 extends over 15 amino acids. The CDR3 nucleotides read TGTGCCAGCAGCGCAAGGGTTGCAACCACAGATACGCAGTATTTT. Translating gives CASSARVATTDTQYF.

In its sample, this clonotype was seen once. The CDR3 protein is CASSGLAGASDTQYF. CDR3 nucleotide sequence: TGTGCCAGCAGTGGATTAGCGGGAGCCTCAGATACGCAGTATTTT. The chain employs TRBV12-3 or TRBV12-4 and TRBJ2-3; 9 bases map to TRBD2. This CDR3 has 15 residues. Trimming removed 5 bases from V and 4 bases from J; junction bases left unmatched: 7.

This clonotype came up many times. CDR3 nucleotides: TGTGCCAGCAGCACGACTAGCGGGAGACCCCACTACGAGCAGTACTTC. Encoded protein: CASSTTSGRPHYEQYF. V gene TRBV6-2 or TRBV6-3 combines with J gene TRBJ2-7; 12 bases match TRBD2. Trimming at V came to 6 bases and at J to 3 bases, leaving 9 bases not matched to a gene. Germline CDR1 and CDR2: MNHEY and SVGEGT. The CDR3 consists of 16 residues.

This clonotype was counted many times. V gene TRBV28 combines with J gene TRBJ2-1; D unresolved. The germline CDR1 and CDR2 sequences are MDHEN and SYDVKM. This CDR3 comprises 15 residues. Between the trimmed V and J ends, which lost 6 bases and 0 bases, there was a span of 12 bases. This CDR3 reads CASRRQLSSYNEQFF. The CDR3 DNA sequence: TGTGCCAGCAGACGACAACTGAGCTCCTACAATGAGCAGTTCTTC.

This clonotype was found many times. CDR3 nucleotide sequence: TGTGCCAGCAGCCGGCGGGCGGGGAGGTCCACTGAAGCTTTCTTT. It translates to CASSRRAGRSTEAFF. This chain joins TRBV6-1 and TRBJ1-1, with D uncertain. Germline V gives CDR1 MNHNS, CDR2 SASEGT. V was clipped by 6 bases and J by 4 bases, with 18 bases between them. The CDR3 totals 15 residues.

CDR3 loop: CASSGDGYEQFF. DNA for the CDR3: TGTGCCAGCAGCGGGGACGGCTACGAGCAGTTCTTC. This rearrangement joins TRBV9 to TRBJ2-5; D possibly matches TRBD1 or TRBD2 (5 bases each). The closer fit of TRBJ2-1 to the DNA end suggests the J call may be wrong. The CDR3 spans 12 residues. Germline CDR1 and CDR2: SGDLS and YYNGEE.

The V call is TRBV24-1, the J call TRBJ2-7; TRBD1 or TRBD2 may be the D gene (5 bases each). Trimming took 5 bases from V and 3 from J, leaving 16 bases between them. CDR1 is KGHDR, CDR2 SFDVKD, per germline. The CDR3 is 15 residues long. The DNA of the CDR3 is TGTGCCACCAGTGCTCCGGGACCCTCTTACTACGAGCAGTACTTC. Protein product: CATSAPGPSYYEQYF.

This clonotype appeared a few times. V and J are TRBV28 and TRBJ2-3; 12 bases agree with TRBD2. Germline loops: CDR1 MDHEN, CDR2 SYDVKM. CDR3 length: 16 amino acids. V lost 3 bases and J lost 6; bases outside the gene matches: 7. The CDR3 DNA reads TGTGCCAGCAGTTTTTGGACTAGCGGGGCCCGGGATACGCAGTATTTT. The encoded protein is CASSFWTSGARDTQYF.

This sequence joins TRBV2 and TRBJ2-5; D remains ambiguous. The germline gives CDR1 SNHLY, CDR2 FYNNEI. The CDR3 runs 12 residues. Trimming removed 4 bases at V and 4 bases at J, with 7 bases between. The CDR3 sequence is CASSAWLETQYF. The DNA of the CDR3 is TGTGCCAGCAGTGCTTGGCTAGAGACCCAGTACTTC.

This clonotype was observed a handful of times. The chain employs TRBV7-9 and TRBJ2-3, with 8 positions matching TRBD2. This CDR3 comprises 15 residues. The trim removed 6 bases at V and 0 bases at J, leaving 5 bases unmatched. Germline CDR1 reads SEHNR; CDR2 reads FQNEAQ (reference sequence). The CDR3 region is CASRASGHSTDTQYF. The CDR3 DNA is TGTGCCAGCAGAGCTAGCGGGCATAGCACAGATACGCAGTATTTT. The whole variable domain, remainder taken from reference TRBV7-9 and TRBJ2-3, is DTGVSQNPRHKITKRGQNVTFRCDPISEHNRLYWYRQTLGQGPEFLTYFQNEAQLEKSRLLSDRFSAERPKGSFSTLEIQRTEQGDSAMYLCASRASGHSTDTQYFGPGTRLTVL.

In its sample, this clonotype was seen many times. Written as DNA, the CDR3 is TGTGCCAGCAGTTTGAGTCTAGCACTTGAGCAGTTCTTC. The encoded protein is CASSLSLALEQFF. The V call is TRBV12-3 or TRBV12-4, the J call TRBJ2-1, with D possibly being TRBD2 (5 bases). The germline V and J ends were trimmed by 3 bases and 9 bases, with 12 bases remaining between them. This CDR3 is built from 13 residues.

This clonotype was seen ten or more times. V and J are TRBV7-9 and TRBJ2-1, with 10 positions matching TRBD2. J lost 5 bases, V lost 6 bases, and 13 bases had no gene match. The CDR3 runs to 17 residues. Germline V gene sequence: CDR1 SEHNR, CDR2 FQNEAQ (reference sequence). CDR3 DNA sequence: TGTGCCAGCAGTTTTTCCCGAACTAGCGGGATAGACAATGAGCAGTTCTTC. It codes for CASSFSRTSGIDNEQFF.

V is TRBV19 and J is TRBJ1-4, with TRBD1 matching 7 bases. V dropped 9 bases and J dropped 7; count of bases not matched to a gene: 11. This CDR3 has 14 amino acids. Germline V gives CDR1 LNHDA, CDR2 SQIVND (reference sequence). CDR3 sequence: CASHRQGRSEKLFF. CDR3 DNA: TGTGCCAGCCACCGACAGGGTCGAAGTGAAAAACTGTTTTTT.

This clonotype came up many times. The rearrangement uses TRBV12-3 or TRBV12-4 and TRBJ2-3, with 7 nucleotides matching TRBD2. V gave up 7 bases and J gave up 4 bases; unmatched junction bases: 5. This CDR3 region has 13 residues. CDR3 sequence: CASTREEADTQYF. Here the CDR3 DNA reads TGTGCCAGCACCCGGGAGGAGGCAGATACGCAGTATTTT.

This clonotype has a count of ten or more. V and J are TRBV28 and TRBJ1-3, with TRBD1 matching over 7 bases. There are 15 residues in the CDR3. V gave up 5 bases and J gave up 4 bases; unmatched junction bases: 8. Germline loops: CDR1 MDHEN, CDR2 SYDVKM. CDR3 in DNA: TGTGCCAGCAGTCTCCGACAGGGACTAGGAAACACCATATATTTT. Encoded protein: CASSLRQGLGNTIYF. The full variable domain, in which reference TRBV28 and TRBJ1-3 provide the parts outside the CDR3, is DVKVTQSSRYLVKRTGEKVFLECVQDMDHENMFWYRQDPGLGLRLIYFSYDVKMKEKGDIPEGYSVSREKKERFSLILESASTNQTSMYLCASSLRQGLGNTIYFGEGSWLTVV.

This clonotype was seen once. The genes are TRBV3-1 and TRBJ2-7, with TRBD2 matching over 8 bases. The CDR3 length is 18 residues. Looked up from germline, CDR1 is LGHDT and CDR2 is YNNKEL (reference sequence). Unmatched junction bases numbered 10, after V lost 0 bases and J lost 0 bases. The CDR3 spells CASSQDRKLAESSYEQYF. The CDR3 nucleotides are TGTGCCAGCAGCCAAGATCGAAAACTAGCGGAGAGCTCCTACGAGCAGTACTTC.

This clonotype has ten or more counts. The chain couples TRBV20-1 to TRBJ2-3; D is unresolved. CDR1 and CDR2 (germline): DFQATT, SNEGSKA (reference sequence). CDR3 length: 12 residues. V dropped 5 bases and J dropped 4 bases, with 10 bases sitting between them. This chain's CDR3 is CSARLVADTQYF. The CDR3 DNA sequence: TGCAGTGCTCGACTGGTGGCAGATACGCAGTATTTT.

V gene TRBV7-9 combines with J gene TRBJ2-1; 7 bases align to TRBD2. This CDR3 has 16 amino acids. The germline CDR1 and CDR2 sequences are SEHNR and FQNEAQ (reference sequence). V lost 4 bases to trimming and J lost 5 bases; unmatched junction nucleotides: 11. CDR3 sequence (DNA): TGTGCCAGCAGCTCCCACCAGCTAGCGGAAAACAATGAGCAGTTCTTC. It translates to CASSSHQLAENNEQFF.

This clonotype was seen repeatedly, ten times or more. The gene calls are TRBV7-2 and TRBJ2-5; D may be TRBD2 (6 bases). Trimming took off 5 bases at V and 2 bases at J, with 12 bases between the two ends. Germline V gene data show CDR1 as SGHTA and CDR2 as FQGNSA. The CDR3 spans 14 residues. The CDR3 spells CASSRSGMQETQYF. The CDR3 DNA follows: TGTGCCAGCAGCCGTAGCGGAATGCAAGAGACCCAGTACTTC.

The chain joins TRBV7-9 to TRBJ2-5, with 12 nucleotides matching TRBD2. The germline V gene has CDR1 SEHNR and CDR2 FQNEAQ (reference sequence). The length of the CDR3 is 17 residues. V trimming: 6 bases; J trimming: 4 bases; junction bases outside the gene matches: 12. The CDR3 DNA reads TGTGCCAGCAGTCAGGGACTAGCGGGCCTCTCGAGAGAGACCCAGTACTTC. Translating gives CASSQGLAGLSRETQYF.

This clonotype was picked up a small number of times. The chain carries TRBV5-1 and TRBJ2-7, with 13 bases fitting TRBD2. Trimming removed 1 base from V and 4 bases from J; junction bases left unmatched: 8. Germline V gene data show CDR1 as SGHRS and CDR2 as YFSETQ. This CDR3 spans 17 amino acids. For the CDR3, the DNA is TGCGCCAGCAGCTTGCGGGGGACTAGCGGGATGTATTACGAGCAGTACTTC. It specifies CASSLRGTSGMYYEQYF.

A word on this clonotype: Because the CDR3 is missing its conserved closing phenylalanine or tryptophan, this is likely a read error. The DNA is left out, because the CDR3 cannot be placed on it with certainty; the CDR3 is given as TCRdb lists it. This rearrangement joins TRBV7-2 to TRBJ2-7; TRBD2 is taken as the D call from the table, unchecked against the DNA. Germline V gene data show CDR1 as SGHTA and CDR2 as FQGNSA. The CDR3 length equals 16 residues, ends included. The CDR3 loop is CASSLEGLAGIYEEYL.

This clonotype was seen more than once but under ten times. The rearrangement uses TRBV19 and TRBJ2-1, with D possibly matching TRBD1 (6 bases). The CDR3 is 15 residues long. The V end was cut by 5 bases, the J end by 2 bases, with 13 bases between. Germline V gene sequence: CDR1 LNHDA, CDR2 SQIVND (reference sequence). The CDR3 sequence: CASSLRDTAYNEQFF. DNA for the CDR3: TGTGCCAGTAGTCTCCGGGACACAGCCTACAATGAGCAGTTCTTC.

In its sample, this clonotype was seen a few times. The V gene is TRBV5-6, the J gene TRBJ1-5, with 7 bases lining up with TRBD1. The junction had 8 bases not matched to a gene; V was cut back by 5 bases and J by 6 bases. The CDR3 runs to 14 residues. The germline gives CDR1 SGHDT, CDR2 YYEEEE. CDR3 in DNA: TGTGCCAGCAGTTATACAGGGGAGTCTCAGCCCCAGCATTTT. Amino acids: CASSYTGESQPQHF.

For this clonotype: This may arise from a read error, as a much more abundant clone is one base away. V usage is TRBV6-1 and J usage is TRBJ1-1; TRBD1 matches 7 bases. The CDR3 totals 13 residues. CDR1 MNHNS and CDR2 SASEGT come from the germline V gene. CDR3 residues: CASREDRNTESFF. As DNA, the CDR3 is TGTGCCAGCAGAGAGGACAGGAACACTGAATCTTTCTTT.

The CDR3 region is CASSFPGLTYEQYF. The DNA for the CDR3 is TGTGCCAGCAGCTTTCCAGGACTAACCTACGAGCAGTACTTC. V and J are TRBV7-9 and TRBJ2-7, with D perhaps TRBD2 (6 bases). Germline-derived CDR1 and CDR2 are SEHNR and FQNEAQ (reference sequence). V was cut by 3 bases and J by 2 bases, with 11 bases left in between. The CDR3 is 14 amino acids.